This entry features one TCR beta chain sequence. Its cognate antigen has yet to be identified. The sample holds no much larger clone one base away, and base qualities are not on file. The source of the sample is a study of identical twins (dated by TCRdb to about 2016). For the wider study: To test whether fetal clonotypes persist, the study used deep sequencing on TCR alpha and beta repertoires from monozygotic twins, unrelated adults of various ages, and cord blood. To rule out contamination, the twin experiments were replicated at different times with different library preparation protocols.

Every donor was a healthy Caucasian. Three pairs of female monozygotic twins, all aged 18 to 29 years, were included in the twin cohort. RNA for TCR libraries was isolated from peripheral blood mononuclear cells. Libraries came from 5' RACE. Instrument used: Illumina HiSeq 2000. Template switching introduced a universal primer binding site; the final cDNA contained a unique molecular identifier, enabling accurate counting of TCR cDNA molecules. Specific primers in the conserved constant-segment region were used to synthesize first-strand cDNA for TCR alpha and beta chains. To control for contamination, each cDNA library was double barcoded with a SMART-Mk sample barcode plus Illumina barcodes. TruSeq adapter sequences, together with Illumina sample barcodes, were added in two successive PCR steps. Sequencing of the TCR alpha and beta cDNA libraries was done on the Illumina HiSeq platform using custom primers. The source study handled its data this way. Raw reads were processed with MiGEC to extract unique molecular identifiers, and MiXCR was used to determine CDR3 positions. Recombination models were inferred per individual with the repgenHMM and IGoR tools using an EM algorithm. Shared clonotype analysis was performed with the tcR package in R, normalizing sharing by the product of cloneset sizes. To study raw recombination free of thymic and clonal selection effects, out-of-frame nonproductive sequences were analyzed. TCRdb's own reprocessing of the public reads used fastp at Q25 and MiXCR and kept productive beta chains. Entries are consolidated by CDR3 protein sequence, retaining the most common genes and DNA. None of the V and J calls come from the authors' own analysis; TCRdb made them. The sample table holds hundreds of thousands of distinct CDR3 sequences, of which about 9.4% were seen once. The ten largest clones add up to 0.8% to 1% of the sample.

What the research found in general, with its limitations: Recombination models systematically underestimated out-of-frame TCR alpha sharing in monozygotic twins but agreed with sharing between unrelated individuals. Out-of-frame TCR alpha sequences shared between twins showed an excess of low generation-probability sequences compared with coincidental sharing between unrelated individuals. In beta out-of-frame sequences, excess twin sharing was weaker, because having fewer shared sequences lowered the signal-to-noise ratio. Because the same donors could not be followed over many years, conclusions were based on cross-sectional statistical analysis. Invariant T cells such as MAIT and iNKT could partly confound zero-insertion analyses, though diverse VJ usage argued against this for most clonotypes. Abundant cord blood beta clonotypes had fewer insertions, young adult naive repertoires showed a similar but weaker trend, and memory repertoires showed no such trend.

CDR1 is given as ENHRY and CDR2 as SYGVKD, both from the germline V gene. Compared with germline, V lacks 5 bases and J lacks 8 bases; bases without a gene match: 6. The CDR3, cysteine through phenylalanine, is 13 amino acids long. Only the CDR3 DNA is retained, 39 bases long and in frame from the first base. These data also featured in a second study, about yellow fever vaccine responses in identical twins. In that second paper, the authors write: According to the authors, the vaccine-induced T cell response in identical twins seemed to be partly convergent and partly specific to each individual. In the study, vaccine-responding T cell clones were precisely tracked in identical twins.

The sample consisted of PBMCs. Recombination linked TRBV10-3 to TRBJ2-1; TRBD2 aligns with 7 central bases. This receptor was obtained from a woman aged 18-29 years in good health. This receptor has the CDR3 CAISPGRTDEQFF. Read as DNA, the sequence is TGTGCCATCAGTCCCGGGAGGACGGATGAGCAGTTCTTC.